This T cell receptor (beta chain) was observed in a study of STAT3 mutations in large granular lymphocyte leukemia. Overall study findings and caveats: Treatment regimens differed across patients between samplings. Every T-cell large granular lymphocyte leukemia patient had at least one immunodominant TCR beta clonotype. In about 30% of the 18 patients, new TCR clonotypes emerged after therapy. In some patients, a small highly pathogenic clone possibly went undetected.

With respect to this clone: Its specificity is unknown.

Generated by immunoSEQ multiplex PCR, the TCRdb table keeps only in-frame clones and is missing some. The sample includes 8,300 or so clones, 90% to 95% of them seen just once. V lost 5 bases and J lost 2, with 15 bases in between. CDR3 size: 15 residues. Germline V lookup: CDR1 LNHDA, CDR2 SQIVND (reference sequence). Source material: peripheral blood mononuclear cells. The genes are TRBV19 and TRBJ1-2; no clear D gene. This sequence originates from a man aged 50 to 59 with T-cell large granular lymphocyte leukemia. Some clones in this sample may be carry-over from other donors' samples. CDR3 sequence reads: CASSRARADNYGYTF. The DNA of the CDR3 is TGTGCCAGTAGTCGAGCACGGGCAGACAACTATGGCTACACCTTC.